This TCR beta chain was sequenced during a study of blood T cell repertoires in COVID-19. CDR3 length: 16 residues. In germline, CDR1 is SGHRS, CDR2 YFSETQ. Deletions cut 0 bases from V and 1 base from J, with 10 bases between. Authors' methods: Amplification from reference gene primers served as the basis for estimated nucleated cell counts. Libraries were prepared by immunoSEQ multiplex PCR; TCRdb keeps only in-frame clonotypes and omits some of them. D and trimming come from the DNA, and the V and J calls and clone size come from that table. This repertoire shows about 100,000 clones, 80% to 90% found once; its top ten account for 5%. In this sample, this clone turned up a few times.

The sequence was obtained from a human donor in a cohort sampled during active COVID-19. Material: peripheral blood. The rearrangement uses TRBV5-1 and TRBJ2-2; no definite D call. The CDR3 DNA sequence: TGCGCCAGCAGCTTGGACGGTGCAGGGAACACCGGGGAGCTGTTTTTT. Its translation: CASSLDGAGNTGELFF.